The 22 T cell receptor beta chains listed next were all sequenced from one sample in a study of T cells in women clearing cervical HPV infection. Profiled with immunoSEQ multiplex PCR; TCRdb holds only in-frame clones, not every one. Found here are roughly 23,000 clones; the top ten clones hold about 8.6%. The specimen sequenced was blood buffy coat. Every receptor here comes from a woman between 18 and 70 years old with a cervical HPV16 infection that either progressed to CIN3+ or cleared (not recorded which).

The CDR3 bases that were read are TGTGCCAGCAGCTTCATAGGGCAGTATAATGAAAAA. It codes for CASSFIGQYNEK. The entire CDR3 protein reads CASSFIGQYNEKLFF. The chain carries TRBV7-9 and TRBJ1-4; D is unclear. The read comes to an end 3 residues before the CDR3 does, leaving the germline J gene to fill in the end. Germline assignment: CDR1 SEHNR and CDR2 FQNEAQ (reference sequence). The CDR3 loop spans 15 amino acids. Trimming cost V 3 bases and J 4 bases, with 12 bases left between them.

Partial CDR3 DNA: TGTGCCAGCAGCCCTCCAGGGAGGCCTGAA. Translation gives CASSPPGRPE. The CDR3 in full is CASSPPGRPEAFF. The chain employs TRBV2 and TRBJ1-1, with D perhaps TRBD1 (5 bases). The CDR3 extends 3 residues past the end of the read, so its final part is completed from the germline J gene. The CDR3 loop spans 13 amino acids. The germline V gene encodes CDR1 SNHLY and CDR2 FYNNEI. The V and J ends lost 6 bases and 6 bases respectively, with 14 bases between them.

A remark on this clone: The read ends 3 residues before the CDR3 terminus; that terminus is restored from the germline J gene. The chain employs TRBV13 and TRBJ2-2; D uncertain. The V gene lost 5 bases and the J gene lost 4 bases, with 5 bases spanning the gap. Germline CDR1 and CDR2: PRHDT and FYEKMQ (reference sequence). The CDR3 extends over 12 amino acids. The sequenced CDR3 bases are TGTGCCAGCAGCCGAGGCACCGGGGAG. Translated, it gives CASSRGTGE. The complete CDR3 sequence is CASSRGTGELFF.

For this clone: Read data end 3 residues before the CDR3 end; the end is taken from the germline J gene. This rearrangement joins TRBV19 to TRBJ1-5, with 8 bases aligning to TRBD1. V trimming: 4 bases; J trimming: 0 bases; junction bases outside the gene matches: 5. Germline V gives CDR1 LNHDA, CDR2 SQIVND (reference sequence). There are 16 residues in the CDR3. CDR3 region: CASSKDRAYSNQPQHF. The CDR3 bases that were read are TGTGCCAGTAGTAAGGACAGGGCATATAGCAATCAGCCC. The entire variable domain, with the rest obtained from reference TRBV19 and TRBJ1-5, is as follows: DGGITQSPKYLFRKEGQNVTLSCEQNLNHDAMYWYRQDPGQGLRLIYYSQIVNDFQKGDIAEGYSVSREKKESFPLTVTSAQKNPTAFYLCASSKDRAYSNQPQHFGDGTRLSIL.

A note on this clone: Coverage ceases 3 residues before the CDR3 finishes, and the germline J gene fills in the end. This chain uses TRBV27 with TRBJ2-4, with TRBD1 as a possible D gene (5 bases). The CDR3 length is 12 residues. Trimming took 6 bases from V and 5 from J, leaving 8 bases between them. The V gene's germline CDR1 is MNHEY and CDR2 SMNVEV (reference sequence). The sequenced part of the CDR3 DNA is TGTGCCAGCAGGCTGACAGAAAACATT. Translating it yields CASRLTENI. The whole CDR3 reads CASRLTENIQYF.

Concerning this clone: From the germline J gene comes the end of the CDR3, since the read stops 3 residues before it. This chain links TRBV14 with TRBJ1-6; the match to TRBD1 covers 8 bases. Germline V gene lookup returns CDR1 SGHDN and CDR2 FVKESK. This CDR3 comprises 16 residues. V was pared by 4 bases and J by 8 bases, with 10 bases of the junction left unmatched. The CDR3 is CASSLSGGAGDSPLHF. CDR3 DNA (partial): TGTGCCAGCAGCCTCTCAGGGGGCGCGGGGGATTCACCC.

About this clone itself: Coverage ceases 3 residues before the CDR3 finishes, and the germline J gene fills in the end. The rearrangement uses TRBV5-1 and TRBJ2-7, with 10 nucleotides matching TRBD2. The V gene end was trimmed by 0 bases and the J gene end by 4 bases; junction bases not matched to a gene: 7. The CDR3 runs to 16 residues. Germline CDR1 SGHRS, CDR2 YFSETQ. The CDR3 loop reads CASSLDGSGRRYEQYF. The DNA read from the CDR3 is TGCGCCAGCAGCTTGGATGGTAGCGGGAGGAGATACGAG.

Comment on this clone: The CDR3 goes on 3 residues after the read ends, and that part is filled in from the germline J gene. This chain joins TRBV5-1 and TRBJ2-1, with unresolved D. CDR3 size: 14 residues. The germline gives CDR1 SGHRS, CDR2 YFSETQ. The ends were cut back, 1 base at V and 5 bases at J, with 10 bases in the middle. CDR3 amino acids: CASSLQAANNEQFF. Partial CDR3 DNA: TGCGCCAGCAGCTTGCAGGCCGCGAACAATGAG.

Points on this clone: The read stops 3 residues short of the end of the CDR3; the missing end is completed from the germline J gene. This chain uses TRBV7-2 with TRBJ1-5, with TRBD1 as a possible D gene (5 bases). CDR3 length: 15 residues. Germline V gene lookup returns CDR1 SGHTA and CDR2 FQGNSA. V gave up 5 bases and J gave up 0 bases, with 11 bases separating them. CDR3 bases read: TGTGCCAGCAGCCCGGACACCATTAGCAATCAGCCC. The encoded protein is CASSPDTISNQP. The whole CDR3 is CASSPDTISNQPQHF. Using reference TRBV7-2 and TRBJ1-5 for the parts outside the CDR3, the full variable domain is GAGVSQSPSNKVTEKGKDVELRCDPISGHTALYWYRQSLGQGLEFLIYFQGNSAPDKSGLPSDRFSAERTGGSVSTLTIQRTQQEDSAVYLCASSPDTISNQPQHFGDGTRLSIL.

A remark on this clone: The read ends 3 residues shy of where the CDR3 ends; the end is completed using the germline J gene. The chain has TRBV5-1 and TRBJ2-2; D remains ambiguous. The CDR3 is 13 residues long. Trimming left V 0 bases short and J 7 bases short, with 7 bases between. Germline lookup yields CDR1 SGHRS and CDR2 YFSETQ. The DNA read from the CDR3 is TGCGCCAGCAGCTTGGCTTCGGGCGGGGAG. Amino acid sequence: CASSLASGGE. The full CDR3 protein reads CASSLASGGELFF.

In regard to this clone: The read is 3 residues too short to cover the CDR3 end, so that end is filled in from the germline J gene. This chain links TRBV19 with TRBJ2-5; D not certain. This CDR3 comprises 14 residues. Per germline, CDR1 LNHDA and CDR2 SQIVND (reference sequence). With 1 base removed from V and 3 bases from J, the gap between germline ends came to 9 bases. CDR3 residues: CASSIGPGKETQYF. Incomplete CDR3 DNA: TGTGCCAGTAGTATAGGTCCAGGAAAAGAGACC.

Comment on this clone: The read gets to within 3 residues of the CDR3 end, and the germline J gene fills in the rest. The chain has TRBV30 and TRBJ2-3; TRBD2 matches 13 bases. V shed 8 bases, J shed 6 bases, and the junction held 11 bases outside the gene matches. CDR3 length: 15 amino acids. Germline-derived CDR1 and CDR2 are GTSNPN and SVGIG (reference sequence). The CDR3 bases that were read are TGTGCCGCCGAGTGGACTAGCGGGGGAACGGATACG. Its protein is CAAEWTSGGTDT. The whole CDR3 reads CAAEWTSGGTDTQYF.

In the case of this clone: An end of the junction does not agree with germline; a read error may underlie this. The read terminates 3 residues before the CDR3 end, so the remaining end is supplied by the germline J gene. The genes are TRBV7-7 and TRBJ2-3; D perhaps matches TRBD1 (6 bases). The CDR3 is 15 residues long. The germline V gene encodes CDR1 SSHAT and CDR2 FNYEAQ (reference sequence). The CDR3 region is CASSSLGGRSEAQYF. Incomplete CDR3 DNA: TGTGCTAGCAGCTCCTTAGGGGGTCGCAGCGAGGCG. The entire variable domain, with the rest obtained from reference TRBV7-7 and TRBJ2-3, is as follows: GAGVSQSPRYKVTKRGQDVTLRCDPISSHATLYWYQQALGQGPEFLTYFNYEAQPDKSGLPSDRFSAERPEGSISTLTIQRTEQRDSAMYRCASSSLGGRSEAQYFGPGTRLTVL.

With regard to this clone: With the read ending 3 residues before the CDR3 end, the germline J gene is used to fill in that end. The chain uses TRBV5-1 and TRBJ2-5; 8 bases match TRBD2. Germline-derived CDR1 and CDR2 are SGHRS and YFSETQ. V shed 1 base, J shed 7 bases, and the junction held 9 bases outside the gene matches. The CDR3 is made up of 15 amino acids. CDR3 bases read: TGCGCCAGCAGCTTGCTTACAGGGCGGGAGGCGACC. It translates to CASSLLTGREAT. The complete CDR3 reads CASSLLTGREATQYF.

About this clone itself: The CDR3 extends 3 residues past the end of the read, so its final part is completed from the germline J gene. V usage is TRBV2 and J usage is TRBJ2-2, with 7 bases matching TRBD2. CDR3 length: 16 amino acids. Looked up from germline, CDR1 is SNHLY and CDR2 is FYNNEI. V lost 4 bases and J lost 0; bases outside the gene matches: 5. Here the CDR3 reads CASSAWLAANTGELFF. The DNA read from the CDR3 is TGTGCCAGCAGTGCGTGGCTAGCGGCGAACACCGGGGAG.

With respect to this clone: The observed sequence ends 3 residues before the CDR3 terminus, with the missing tail filled in from the germline J gene. The V call is TRBV19, the J call TRBJ1-6; 9 bases match TRBD1. The CDR3 has 16 amino acids. J was trimmed by 7 bases and V by 9 bases; bases with no gene match: 13. The germline V gene encodes CDR1 LNHDA and CDR2 SQIVND (reference sequence). The CDR3 loop is CASQTGGERRNSPLHF. The CDR3 bases that were read are TGTGCCAGCCAAACAGGGGGCGAAAGGAGGAATTCACCC.

In regard to this clone: Coverage ceases 3 residues before the CDR3 finishes, and the germline J gene fills in the end. This chain uses TRBV30 with TRBJ1-2, with 7 bases matching TRBD1. Per germline, CDR1 GTSNPN and CDR2 SVGIG (reference sequence). CDR3 size: 15 residues. Trimming took 2 bases from V and 3 from J; bases not matched to a gene: 9. CDR3 protein: CAWSNRGGGDYGYTF. The CDR3 DNA, read in part, is TGTGCCTGGAGTAATCGGGGAGGGGGCGACTATGGC.

A remark on this clone: The read comes to an end 3 residues before the CDR3 does, leaving the germline J gene to fill in the end. V and J are TRBV20-1 and TRBJ2-3, with TRBD2 identical over 11 bases. V lost 3 bases to trimming and J lost 3 bases; unmatched junction nucleotides: 8. Germline-derived CDR1 and CDR2 are DFQATT and SNEGSKA (reference sequence). CDR3 length: 16 residues. CDR3 sequence: CSARNSGRANTDTQYF. The CDR3 DNA, read in part, is TGCAGTGCTAGGAATAGCGGGAGGGCCAATACAGATACG.

To note about this clone: The read ends 3 residues shy of where the CDR3 ends; the end is completed using the germline J gene. The rearrangement uses TRBV7-2 and TRBJ1-5; D may be TRBD1 (5 bases). Trimming shortened V by 1 base and J by 6 bases, and 10 bases separated the two germline ends. The CDR3 runs 14 residues. CDR1 SGHTA and CDR2 FQGNSA come from the germline V gene. The sequenced CDR3 bases are TGTGCCAGCAGCTTAGGAGGAAGGGGTCAGCCC. Protein product: CASSLGGRGQP. The CDR3, in full, reads CASSLGGRGQPQHF.

A remark on this clone: The read terminates 3 residues ahead of where the CDR3 ends, so the germline J gene completes it. The rearrangement links TRBV5-1 to TRBJ2-3; TRBD1 might be the D (6 bases). Trimming cost V 4 bases and J 5 bases, with 14 bases left between them. There are 14 residues in the CDR3. CDR1 SGHRS and CDR2 YFSETQ come from the germline V gene. The sequenced CDR3 bases are TGCGCCAGCAGCCAGACCCAGGGGAAAGATACG. Translating gives CASSQTQGKDT. The whole CDR3 sequence is CASSQTQGKDTQYF.

Comments on this clone: The read gets to within 3 residues of the CDR3 end, and the germline J gene fills in the rest. The chain carries TRBV5-1 and TRBJ1-6, with D possibly being TRBD1 (5 bases). This CDR3 has 15 residues. V was trimmed by 4 bases and J by 10 bases, leaving 18 bases between them. Germline CDR1 reads SGHRS; CDR2 reads YFSETQ. The covered CDR3 bases are TGCGCCAGCAGCCTCGACAGTTCTACTGGGTCACCC. Translating it yields CASSLDSSTGSP. The entire CDR3 sequence reads CASSLDSSTGSPLHF.

Concerning this clone itself: The read terminates 3 residues ahead of where the CDR3 ends, so the germline J gene completes it. The genes are TRBV19 and TRBJ2-1, with 10 bases fitting TRBD2. The germline V gene has CDR1 LNHDA and CDR2 SQIVND (reference sequence). Germline trimming cut 5 bases from V and 2 bases from J; bases unmatched to any gene: 6. CDR3 length equals 16 residues. The CDR3 bases that were read are TGTGCCAGTAGTTCTAGCGGGAGAAGAACCTACAATGAG. Translating gives CASSSSGRRTYNE. The whole CDR3 protein is CASSSSGRRTYNEQFF.